This T cell receptor beta chain derives from a study of blood T cell repertoires in COVID-19. Study-level background: Some COVID-19 samples were acute and others convalescent; all came from the United States, Italy and Spain. PBMCs, B-cell-depleted T cells, or T cells were the source of the cDNA or gDNA that made up the material.

In the original processing: Reference gene primer amplification yielded estimated nucleated cell counts. Using immunoSEQ multiplex PCR, the repertoire was profiled, and TCRdb retains in-frame clones only, with some absent. Clonal size and the V and J genes are those of that table, whereas D and trimming came from the DNA. The table records some 26,000 clones, 87% of them present only once. The sequenced sample consisted of peripheral blood. The sequence was obtained from a human donor in a cohort sampled during active COVID-19.

The CDR3 nucleotides are TGCGCCAGCAGCTTGTCCGGGAGAGCGTCGTACTCCTACGAGCAGTACTTC. Its translation: CASSLSGRASYSYEQYF. The chain employs TRBV5-1 and TRBJ2-7, with D possibly being TRBD2 (6 bases). Trimming took off 1 base at V and 0 bases at J, with 17 bases between the two ends. Germline assignment: CDR1 SGHRS and CDR2 YFSETQ. The CDR3 totals 17 residues.